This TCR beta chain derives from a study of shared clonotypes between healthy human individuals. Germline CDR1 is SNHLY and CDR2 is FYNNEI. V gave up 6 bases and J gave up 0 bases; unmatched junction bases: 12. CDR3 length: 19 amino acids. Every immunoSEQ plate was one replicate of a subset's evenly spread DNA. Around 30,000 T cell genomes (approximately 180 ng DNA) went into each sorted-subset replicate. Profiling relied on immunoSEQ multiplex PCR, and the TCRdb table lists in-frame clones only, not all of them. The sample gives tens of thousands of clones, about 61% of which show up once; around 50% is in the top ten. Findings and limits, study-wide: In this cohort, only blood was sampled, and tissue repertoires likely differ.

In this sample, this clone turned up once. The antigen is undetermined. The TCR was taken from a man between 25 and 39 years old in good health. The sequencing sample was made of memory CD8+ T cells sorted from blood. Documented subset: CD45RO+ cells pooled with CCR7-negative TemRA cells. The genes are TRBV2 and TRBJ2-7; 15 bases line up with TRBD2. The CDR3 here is CASRYRPGLAGGSSYEQYF. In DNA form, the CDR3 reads TGTGCCAGCAGATATCGACCTGGACTAGCGGGAGGGAGCTCCTACGAGCAGTACTTC.